Presented here are 26 T cell receptor beta chains from one specimen sequenced in a study of T cell changes during pregnancy in multiple sclerosis. TCRdb keeps only in-frame clones here, not all; method: immunoSEQ multiplex PCR. The table has around 15,000 clones, over 85% seen once; the top ten hold over 2.5%. This specimen was peripheral blood, taken in the second trimester of pregnancy. The receptors shown here come from a female donor in good health, enrolled as a control in a pregnancy study.

This chain links TRBV19 with TRBJ2-1, with 12 bases identical to TRBD2. Germline values: CDR1 LNHDA, CDR2 SQIVND (reference sequence). Trimming cost V 7 bases and J 7 bases; bases outside gene matches: 5. The CDR3 spans 14 residues. CDR3 sequence reads: CASMVGLAGNEQFF. CDR3 sequence (DNA): TGTGCCAGTATGGTTGGACTAGCGGGAAATGAGCAGTTCTTC.

This clone was picked up one time. The CDR3 DNA sequence: TGTGCCAGCAGCTTTCCCTATTTTTCTAATGAAGCTTTCTTT. Protein sequence: CASSFPYFSNEAFF. The rearrangement joins TRBV5-4 to TRBJ1-1; D is undetermined. Trimming left V 2 bases short and J 7 bases short, with 15 bases between. CDR3 size: 14 residues. Per the germline V gene, CDR1 is SGHNT and CDR2 is YYREEE (reference sequence).

The V gene is TRBV4-3, the J gene TRBJ2-7; a weak D match, TRBD2 (5 bases). V lost 3 bases to trimming and J lost 0 bases, with 15 bases between them. Germline V lookup: CDR1 LGHNA, CDR2 YSLEER. There are 16 residues in the CDR3. The CDR3 reads CASSQENGVRSYEQYF. In nucleotides, the CDR3 is TGCGCCAGCAGCCAGGAGAACGGGGTACGCTCCTACGAGCAGTACTTC.

This clone occurred once. The rearrangement links TRBV6-5 to TRBJ1-1; tentatively, D is TRBD1 (5 bases). The germline V gene has CDR1 MNHEY and CDR2 SVGAGI. This CDR3 has 14 amino acids. Trimming removed 2 bases at V and 6 bases at J, with 13 bases between. CDR3 bases: TGTGCCAGCAGTTACGATTCACAGGCCCCTGAAGCTTTCTTT. As protein: CASSYDSQAPEAFF.

The chain couples TRBV5-1 to TRBJ1-6; TRBD1 matches at 7 bases. Per germline, CDR1 SGHRS and CDR2 YFSETQ. Losses at the gene ends were 0 bases for V and 6 bases for J; bases not matched to a gene: 6. The CDR3 length is 16 residues. The CDR3, as DNA: TGCGCCAGCAGCTTGGGGACAGGCGGTAGTAATTCACCCCTCCACTTT. It encodes CASSLGTGGSNSPLHF.

The genes are TRBV5-6 and TRBJ1-6; maybe TRBD1 (5 bases). V lost 1 base and J 9 bases, leaving 11 bases between the germline ends. The germline V gene has CDR1 SGHDT and CDR2 YYEEEE. This CDR3 has 14 amino acids. In DNA form, the CDR3 reads TGTGCCAGCAGCTTGAGGCAGGGATTTTCACCCCTCCACTTT. The encoded protein is CASSLRQGFSPLHF.

The V and J genes are TRBV5-4 and TRBJ2-1; 11 nucleotides match TRBD2. CDR1 is SGHNT, CDR2 YYREEE, per germline (reference sequence). The CDR3 has 17 residues. The J segment lost 1 base and the V segment lost 4 bases, leaving 7 bases of the junction unmatched. The CDR3 reads CASSPVAGGPSYNEQFF. DNA for the CDR3: TGTGCCAGCAGCCCTGTAGCGGGAGGGCCTTCCTACAATGAGCAGTTCTTC.

The chain is built from TRBV7-6 and TRBJ2-5, with unresolved D. The CDR3 consists of 13 residues. Trimming stripped 5 bases from V and 0 bases from J, with 7 bases between. Germline CDR1 reads SGHVS; CDR2 reads FNYEAQ. This chain's CDR3 is CASSNPDQETQYF. CDR3 DNA: TGTGCCAGCAGCAATCCAGACCAAGAGACCCAGTACTTC.

In this sample, this clone turned up once. This chain connects TRBV7-2 to TRBJ2-3; a weak D match, TRBD1 (6 bases). The V gene's germline CDR1 is SGHTA and CDR2 FQGNSA. V lost 2 bases, J lost 5 bases, and 8 bases lay in between. The CDR3 runs 13 residues. CDR3 DNA sequence: TGTGCCAGCAGCTTAAGCAGGGGAGATACGCAGTATTTT. It is translated as CASSLSRGDTQYF.

The V gene is TRBV27, the J gene TRBJ1-2; a possible D gene is TRBD1 (6 bases). V gave up 6 bases and J gave up 1 base, with 21 bases separating them. The germline V gene encodes CDR1 MNHEY and CDR2 SMNVEV (reference sequence). This CDR3 spans 17 amino acids. The CDR3 loop reads CASSFGGGAGYNYGYTF. CDR3 in DNA: TGTGCCAGCAGCTTTGGGGGGGGCGCGGGGTATAACTATGGCTACACCTTC.

This clone showed up just once. The CDR3 DNA reads as TGTGCCAGCAGCTTTTTGAAGGGGGCAGGCAATCAGCCCCAGCATTTT. It yields the protein CASSFLKGAGNQPQHF. This chain connects TRBV5-6 to TRBJ1-5; 7 nucleotides agree with TRBD1. The CDR3 is 16 residues long. The V gene's germline CDR1 is SGHDT and CDR2 YYEEEE. After removal of 2 bases from V and 2 bases from J, the junction contained 7 bases not matched to a gene.

The table lists this clone with a few counts. The genes are TRBV6-4 and TRBJ2-3, with 9 positions matching TRBD2. In germline, CDR1 is MRHNA, CDR2 SNTAGT. The V segment lost 4 bases and the J segment 1 base; nucleotides outside the gene matches: 0. The CDR3 spans 14 residues. CDR3 in amino acids: CASSGTSGTDTQYF. CDR3 bases: TGTGCCAGCAGTGGGACTAGCGGCACAGATACGCAGTATTTT.

V is TRBV6-1 and J is TRBJ1-2; a possible D gene is TRBD1 (5 bases). Germline V gene sequence: CDR1 MNHNS, CDR2 SASEGT. The V and J ends lost 4 bases and 8 bases respectively, with 11 bases between them. The CDR3 is made up of 12 amino acids. This CDR3 is CASSGGAGGYTF. The CDR3 nucleotides are TGTGCCAGCAGTGGGGGCGCAGGAGGCTACACCTTC.

V gene TRBV7-2 combines with J gene TRBJ2-7; 9 bases fit TRBD1. Unmatched junction bases numbered 8, after V lost 4 bases and J lost 1 base. CDR1 is SGHTA and CDR2 is FQGNSA in the germline V gene. The length of the CDR3 is 16 residues. Here the CDR3 DNA reads TGTGCCAGCAGCTCAGAGGGACAGGGACTATCCTACGAGCAGTACTTC. Its translation: CASSSEGQGLSYEQYF.

The chain recombines TRBV7-2 with TRBJ2-1; 8 positions agree with TRBD2. Per the germline V gene, CDR1 is SGHTA and CDR2 is FQGNSA. The CDR3 is 14 residues long. Trimming at V came to 4 bases and at J to 8 bases, leaving 7 bases not matched to a gene. The CDR3, as DNA: TGTGCCAGCAGCTCGGGGGGGGGCCGCTATGAGCAGTTCTTC. Translation gives CASSSGGGRYEQFF.

This clone showed up just once. The CDR3 sequence: CASSRTGRTGTEAFF. The CDR3 coding sequence is TGTGCCAGCAGCCGGACAGGGCGAACGGGCACTGAAGCTTTCTTT. This sequence joins TRBV11-2 and TRBJ1-1; 8 bases line up with TRBD1. Germline loops: CDR1 SGHAT, CDR2 FQNNGV. The CDR3 sequence is 15 residues long. Losses at the gene ends were 5 bases for V and 4 bases for J; bases not matched to a gene: 9.

This chain links TRBV28 with TRBJ2-6; the D gene is possibly TRBD1 (6 bases). The CDR3 is made up of 20 amino acids. CDR1 MDHEN and CDR2 SYDVKM come from the germline V gene. V was clipped by 3 bases and J by 1 base, with 22 bases between them. The CDR3 nucleotides read TGTGCCAGCAGTTTTTTACTTCGGGACATCGATACGTCTGGGGCCAACGTCCTGACTTTC. Its translation is CASSFLLRDIDTSGANVLTF.

Note on this clone: Mismatch with germline at one junction end may stem from a read error. This rearrangement joins TRBV4-2 to TRBJ2-2; maybe TRBD2 (6 bases). The CDR3 contains 16 residues. CDR1 and CDR2 from the germline V gene are LGHNA and YNFKEQ. CDR3 in amino acids: CASSKEASVNTGELFF. The CDR3 region has the DNA TGTGCCAGCAGCAAAGAGGCTAGCGTCAACACCGGGGAGCTGTTTTTT.

The J gene is TRBJ2-5, the V gene TRBV5-4; 10 bases fit TRBD1. CDR1 and CDR2 from the germline V gene are SGHNT and YYREEE (reference sequence). This CDR3 spans 15 amino acids. Trimming cost V 4 bases and J 2 bases; bases outside gene matches: 5. The CDR3 sequence is CASSPDRGQQETQYF. For the CDR3, the DNA is TGTGCCAGCAGCCCCGACAGGGGGCAGCAAGAGACCCAGTACTTC.

The chain is built from TRBV19 and TRBJ2-7, with TRBD1 identical over 9 bases. Germline CDR1 and CDR2: LNHDA and SQIVND (reference sequence). The CDR3 is 14 amino acids. Trimming at V came to 7 bases and at J to 3 bases, leaving 7 bases not matched to a gene. CDR3 loop: CASTFGTGYYEQYF. In nucleotides, the CDR3 is TGTGCCAGTACCTTTGGGACAGGGTACTACGAGCAGTACTTC.

The chain couples TRBV15 to TRBJ2-7, with 7 bases lining up with TRBD1. Germline V lookup: CDR1 LNHNV, CDR2 YYDKDF (reference sequence). The CDR3 covers 14 residues. The V segment lost 1 base and the J segment 6 bases; nucleotides outside the gene matches: 6. CDR3 region: CATSRGQGFAEQYF. DNA for the CDR3: TGTGCCACCAGCAGAGGACAGGGCTTCGCCGAGCAGTACTTC.

The gene calls are TRBV28 and TRBJ1-2, with 7 bases lining up with TRBD1. This CDR3 is built from 13 residues. Trimming cost V 6 bases and J 9 bases; bases outside gene matches: 10. From germline, CDR1 is MDHEN and CDR2 SYDVKM. CDR3 protein: CASRGDRVRSYTF. The CDR3 nucleotides read TGTGCCAGCAGGGGAGACAGGGTACGTAGCTACACCTTC.

This clone showed up just once. The chain recombines TRBV5-1 with TRBJ2-5, with D perhaps matching TRBD2 (5 bases). V was cut by 4 bases and J by 5 bases, with 18 bases left in between. Germline V gene sequence: CDR1 SGHRS, CDR2 YFSETQ. This CDR3 is 15 amino acids long. The CDR3 DNA reads TGCGCCAGCAGCGCGGGTAGTGAGAGAGTGGAGACCCAGTACTTC. Amino acid sequence: CASSAGSERVETQYF.

V usage is TRBV5-1 and J usage is TRBJ2-7; 9 positions match TRBD1. Germline lookup yields CDR1 SGHRS and CDR2 YFSETQ. The CDR3 consists of 12 residues. Losses at the gene ends were 7 bases for V and 6 bases for J; bases not matched to a gene: 5. CDR3 protein: CASRDRESEQYF. The CDR3 coding sequence is TGCGCCAGCCGGGACAGGGAAAGCGAGCAGTACTTC.

This chain connects TRBV19 to TRBJ2-1, with D perhaps TRBD1 (7 bases). Trimming stripped 4 bases from V and 3 bases from J, with 19 bases between. This CDR3 has 17 amino acids. Germline V lookup: CDR1 LNHDA, CDR2 SQIVND (reference sequence). CDR3 nucleotide sequence: TGTGCCAGTAGTAACACCTTAAGACAGGGAGGCTACAATGAGCAGTTCTTC. This codes for CASSNTLRQGGYNEQFF. Looking up the rest from reference TRBV19 and TRBJ2-1 gives the full variable domain: DGGITQSPKYLFRKEGQNVTLSCEQNLNHDAMYWYRQDPGQGLRLIYYSQIVNDFQKGDIAEGYSVSREKKESFPLTVTSAQKNPTAFYLCASSNTLRQGGYNEQFFGPGTRLTVL.

This sequence joins TRBV15 and TRBJ2-7, with unresolved D. V was cut by 4 bases and J by 5 bases, with 12 bases left in between. Germline CDR1 reads LNHNV; CDR2 reads YYDKDF (reference sequence). This CDR3 is 13 amino acids long. The CDR3 DNA is TGTGCCACCAGCAAAATTCGGTACCACGAGCAGTACTTC. Its protein product is CATSKIRYHEQYF.